This T cell receptor (beta chain) stems from a study of T cells in localized non-small cell lung cancer. Germline V gene lookup returns CDR1 KGHSH and CDR2 LQKENI. The CDR3 runs to 14 residues. The V end was cut by 0 bases, the J end by 5 bases, with 7 bases between. TCRdb's copy holds only in-frame clones and misses some; the assay was immunoSEQ multiplex PCR. The table shows about 77,000 clones, with approximately 90% occurring only once. The rearrangement joins TRBV18 to TRBJ1-4; no reliable D call. This sequence originates from a woman between 40 and 69 years old with stage I squamous cell lung carcinoma. The starting material was peripheral blood, obtained before any cancer treatment. The CDR3 is CASSPPDENEKLFF. In DNA form, the CDR3 reads TGTGCCAGCTCACCACCGGACGAGAATGAAAAACTGTTTTTT. Complete variable domain (other parts from reference TRBV18 and TRBJ1-4): NAGVMQNPRHLVRRRGQEARLRCSPMKGHSHVYWYRQLPEEGLKFMVYLQKENIIDESGMPKERFSAEFPKEGPSILRIQQVVRGDSAAYFCASSPPDENEKLFFGSGTQLSVL.